This TCR beta chain was captured in a study of blood T cell repertoires in COVID-19. Study at large: Acute-phase and convalescent COVID-19 samples originated in the United States, Italy and Spain. PBMCs, B-cell-depleted T cells, or T cells provided the cDNA or gDNA that made up the material.

The authors' processing: Reference gene primer amplification in the assay estimated nucleated cell counts. The repertoire was sequenced with immunoSEQ multiplex PCR; TCRdb's copy has only in-frame clones and lacks some. V, J and clone size are those of that table, while D and trimming were read from the DNA. The sample contains 110,000 or so clones, roughly 85% of which appear only once. CDR1 SGHTA and CDR2 FQGNSA come from the germline V gene. The CDR3 is 17 amino acids. Trimming removed 3 bases from V and 2 bases from J; junction bases left unmatched: 9. This clone was observed a single time. The rearrangement uses TRBV7-2 and TRBJ2-7; 11 bases match TRBD2. What was sequenced was peripheral blood. This TCR came from a human donor in a cohort sampled during active COVID-19. The CDR3 DNA sequence: TGTGCCAGCAGCTTCCCCCGTAGCGGGGGGGCAGCCTACGAGCAGTACTTC. As protein: CASSFPRSGGAAYEQYF.